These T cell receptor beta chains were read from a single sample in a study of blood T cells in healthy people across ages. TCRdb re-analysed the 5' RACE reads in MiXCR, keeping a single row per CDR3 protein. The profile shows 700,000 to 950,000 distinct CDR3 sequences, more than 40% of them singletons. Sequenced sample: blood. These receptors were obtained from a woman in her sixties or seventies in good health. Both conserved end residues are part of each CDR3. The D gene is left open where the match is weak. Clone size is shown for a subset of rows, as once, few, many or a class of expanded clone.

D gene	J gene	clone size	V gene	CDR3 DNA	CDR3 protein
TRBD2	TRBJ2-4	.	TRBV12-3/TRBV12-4	TGTGCCAGCGGCTCCGGGACTAGCGCAAACATTCAGTACTTC	CASGSGTSANIQYF
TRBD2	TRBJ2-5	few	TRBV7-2	TGTGCCAGCAGCTTATACGCGGGAGGAGAGGAGACCCAGTACTTC	CASSLYAGGEETQYF
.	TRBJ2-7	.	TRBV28	TGTGCCTGCAGTCTGAAATACGAGCAGTACTTC	CACSLKYEQYF
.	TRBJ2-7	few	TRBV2	TGTGCCAGCAGTGCAGAAGGGTTTTTACCTGAGCAGTACTTC	CASSAEGFLPEQYF
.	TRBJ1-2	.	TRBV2	TGTGCCAGCAGAGGCAGACAGACCTATGGCTACACTTTC	CASRGRQTYGYTF
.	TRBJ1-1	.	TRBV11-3	TGTGCCAGCAGCCGGGACAATCTGAACACTGAAGCTTTCTTT	CASSRDNLNTEAFF
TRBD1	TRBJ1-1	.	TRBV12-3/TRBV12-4	TGTGCCGGCAGTGGGACAGGGGGCGTGAACACTGAAGCTTTCTTT	CAGSGTGGVNTEAFF
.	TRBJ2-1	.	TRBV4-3	TGCGCCAGCAGCCAGAGGGGGAGTCTCGGCGGGGGATCACCCCACATATACAATGAGCAGTTCTTC	CASSQRGSLGGGSPHIYNEQFF
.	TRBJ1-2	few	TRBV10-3	TGTGCCATAGGGCCAGATGGCTACACCTTC	CAIGPDGYTF
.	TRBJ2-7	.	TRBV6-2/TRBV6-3	TGTGCCAGCTTAGACCTTACGTTTTACGAGCAGTACTTC	CASLDLTFYEQYF
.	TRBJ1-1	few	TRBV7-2	TGTGCCAGCAGCTTAGAGACAAGTTCAACTTTCTTT	CASSLETSSTFF
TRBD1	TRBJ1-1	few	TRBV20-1	TGCAGTGCTACGAGACAGGGCCCGAACACTGAAGCTTTCTTT	CSATRQGPNTEAFF
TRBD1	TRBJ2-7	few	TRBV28	TGTGCCAGCAGTTCCCAAGGGACAGGGGTGATGTACGAGCAGTACTTC	CASSSQGTGVMYEQYF
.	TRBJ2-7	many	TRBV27	TGTGCCAGCAGTTTCACCCGCGAGCAGTACTTC	CASSFTREQYF
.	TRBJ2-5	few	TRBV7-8	TGTGCCAGCAGCTTAGGGGTGGGTGGGGGGACGGAGACCCAGTACTTC	CASSLGVGGGTETQYF
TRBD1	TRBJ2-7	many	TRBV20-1	TGCAGTGCTAGGGGGGACAGGGGGCAGGGCTACGAGCAGTACTTC	CSARGDRGQGYEQYF
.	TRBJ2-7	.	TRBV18	TGTGCCAGCTCACTCGACTTGCGGGAAACCTACGAGGGGTACTTC	CASSLDLRETYEGYF
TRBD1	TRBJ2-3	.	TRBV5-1	TGCGCCAGCAACCCGACAGGGTGGGGCACAGATACGCAGTATTTT	CASNPTGWGTDTQYF
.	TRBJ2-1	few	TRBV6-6	TGTGCCAGCACCCTAGGGGGGGGTGGGGAGCAGTTCTTC	CASTLGGGGEQFF
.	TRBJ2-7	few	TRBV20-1	TGCAGTGCTAGAAGGTGGCCAGAGTTTAATGAGCAGTACTTC	CSARRWPEFNEQYF
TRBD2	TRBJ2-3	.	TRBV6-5	TGTGCCAGCAGTTACTCGGGACTAGCGGGAGGGCCCCAGACAGATACGCAGTATTTT	CASSYSGLAGGPQTDTQYF
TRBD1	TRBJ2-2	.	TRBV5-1	TGCGCCAGCGGCGAGGACAGGGGGCAAGGGGAGCTGTTTTTT	CASGEDRGQGELFF
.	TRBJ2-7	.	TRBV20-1	TGCAGTGCTAGAGGAAATTTCTACGAGCAGTACTTC	CSARGNFYEQYF
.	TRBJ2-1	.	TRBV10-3	TGTGCCATCAGTGAAAGGAGCGGACCCTACAATGAGCAGTTCTTC	CAISERSGPYNEQFF
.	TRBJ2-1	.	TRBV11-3	TGTGCCAGCAGCGCCCGAGATGATCAGTTCTTC	CASSARDDQFF
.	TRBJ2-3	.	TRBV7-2	TGTGCCAGCAGAATGGTGGGGAGTAGAGATACGCAGTATTTT	CASRMVGSRDTQYF
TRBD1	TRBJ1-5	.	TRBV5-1	TGCGCCAGCAGCTTTAGACAGGGCTATAGCAATCAGCCCCAGCATTTT	CASSFRQGYSNQPQHF
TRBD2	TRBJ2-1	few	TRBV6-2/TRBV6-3	TGTGCCAGCAGCGACTCTGGACTAGCGGACAATGAGCAGTTCTTC	CASSDSGLADNEQFF
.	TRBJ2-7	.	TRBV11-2	TGTGCCAGCAGCTCCCGAGGCGACACCACCTACGAGCAGTACTTC	CASSSRGDTTYEQYF
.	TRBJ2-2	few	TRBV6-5	TGTGCCAGCAGTTACTTAGCGTTACCGTTCACCGGGGAGCTGTTTTTT	CASSYLALPFTGELFF
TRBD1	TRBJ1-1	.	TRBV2	TGTGCCAGCGGGGGGACAGCCGTTAACACTGAAGCTTTCTTT	CASGGTAVNTEAFF
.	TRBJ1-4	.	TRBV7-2	TGTGCCAGCAGCCCCGGGAGGGAAAAACTGTTTTTT	CASSPGREKLFF
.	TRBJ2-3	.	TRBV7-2	TGTGCCAGCAGCCCCCTTGGGGGAGTTGGCACAGATACGCAGTATTTT	CASSPLGGVGTDTQYF
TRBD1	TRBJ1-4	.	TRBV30	TGTGCCTGGAGTGGCCAGGGGGATGGGGAAAAACTGTTTTTT	CAWSGQGDGEKLFF
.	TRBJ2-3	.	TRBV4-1	TGCGCCAGCAGCCAGAGGGGGGGGGATCCCACAGATACGCAGTATTTT	CASSQRGGDPTDTQYF
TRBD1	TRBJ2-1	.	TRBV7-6	TGTGCCAGCAGCTTATTTATGGCAGGGGGTATAAATGAGCAGTTCTTC	CASSLFMAGGINEQFF
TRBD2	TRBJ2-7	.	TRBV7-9	TGTGCCAGCAGCAATGCGGGAGTGTACGAGCAGTACTTC	CASSNAGVYEQYF
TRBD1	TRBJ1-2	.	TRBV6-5	TGTGCCAGCGGGACAGACCGAGGCGGGGATGGCTACACCTTC	CASGTDRGGDGYTF
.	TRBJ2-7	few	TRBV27	TGTGCCAGCACCGACCTTAAGGCAGAGGGCTACGAGCAGTACTTC	CASTDLKAEGYEQYF
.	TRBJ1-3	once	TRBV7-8	TGTGCCAGCAGCTTAGAAGAGGCCTCTGGAAACACCATATATTTT	CASSLEEASGNTIYF
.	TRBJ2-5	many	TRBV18	TGCGCCAGCAGTGTACAAGAGACCCAGTACTTC	CASSVQETQYF
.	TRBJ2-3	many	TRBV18	TGTGCCACAGGCCCGTCCACAGATACGCAGTATTTT	CATGPSTDTQYF
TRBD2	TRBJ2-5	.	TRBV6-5	TGTGCCAGCAGTTACCCGGGGAGCGGGAGAGGGGGAGAGACCCAGTACTTC	CASSYPGSGRGGETQYF
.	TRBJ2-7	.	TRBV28	TGTGCCAGCAGTTTACGAGGGGGGGCGGGGGAGCAGTACTTC	CASSLRGGAGEQYF
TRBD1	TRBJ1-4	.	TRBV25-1	TGTGCCAGCAGTGTTAGGACAGGGGGCGATGAAAAACTGTTTTTT	CASSVRTGGDEKLFF
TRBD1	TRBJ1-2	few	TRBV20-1	TGCAGTGCTACCCAAGGGGGACAGGGGATTGGGGGCTACACCTTC	CSATQGGQGIGGYTF
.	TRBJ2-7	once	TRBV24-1	TGTGCCACCAATCGCCCCTACGAGCAGTACTTC	CATNRPYEQYF
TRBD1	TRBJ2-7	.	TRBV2	TGTGCCAGACCCGGACAGGGTCTCTACGAGCAGTACTTC	CARPGQGLYEQYF
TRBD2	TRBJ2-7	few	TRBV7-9	TGTGCCAGCAGCTTATGGGGAGGGGAGAGCTCCTACGAGCAGTACTTC	CASSLWGGESSYEQYF